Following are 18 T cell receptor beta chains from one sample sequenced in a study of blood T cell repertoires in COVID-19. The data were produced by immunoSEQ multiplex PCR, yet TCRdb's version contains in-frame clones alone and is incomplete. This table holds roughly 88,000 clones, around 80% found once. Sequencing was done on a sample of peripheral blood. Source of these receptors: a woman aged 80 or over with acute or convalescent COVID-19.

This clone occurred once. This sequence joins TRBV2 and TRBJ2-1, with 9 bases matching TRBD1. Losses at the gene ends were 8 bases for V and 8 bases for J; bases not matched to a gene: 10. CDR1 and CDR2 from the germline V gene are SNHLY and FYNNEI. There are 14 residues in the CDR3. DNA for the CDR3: TGTGCCAGCCAGATTAGGGACAGGGCCGATGAGCAGTTCTTC. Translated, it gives CASQIRDRADEQFF.

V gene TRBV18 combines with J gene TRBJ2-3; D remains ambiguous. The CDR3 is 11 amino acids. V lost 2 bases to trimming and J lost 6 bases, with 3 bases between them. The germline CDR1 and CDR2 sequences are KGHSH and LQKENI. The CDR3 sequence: CASSPSDTQYF. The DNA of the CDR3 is TGTGCCAGCTCACCATCTGATACGCAGTATTTT.

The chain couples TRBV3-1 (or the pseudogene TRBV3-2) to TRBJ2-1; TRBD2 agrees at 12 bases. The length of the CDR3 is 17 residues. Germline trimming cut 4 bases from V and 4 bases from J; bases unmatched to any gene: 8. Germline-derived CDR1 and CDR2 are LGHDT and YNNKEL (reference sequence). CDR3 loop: CASSLRTSGASYNEQFF. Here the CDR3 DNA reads TGTGCCAGCAGCCTTCGGACTAGCGGGGCATCATACAATGAGCAGTTCTTC.

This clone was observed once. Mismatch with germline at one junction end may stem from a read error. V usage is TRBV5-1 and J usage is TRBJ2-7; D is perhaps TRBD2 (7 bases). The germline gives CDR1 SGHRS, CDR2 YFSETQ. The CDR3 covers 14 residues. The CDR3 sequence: CARSLEGGEYEQYF. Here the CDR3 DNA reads TGCGCCCGCAGCTTGGAGGGGGGGGAGTACGAGCAGTACTTC.

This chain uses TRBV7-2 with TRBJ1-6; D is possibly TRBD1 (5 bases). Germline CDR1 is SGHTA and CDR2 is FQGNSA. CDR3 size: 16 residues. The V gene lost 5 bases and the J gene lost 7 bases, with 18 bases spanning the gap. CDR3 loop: CASSPPWGTGNSPLHF. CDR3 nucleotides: TGTGCCAGCAGCCCACCGTGGGGGACTGGCAATTCACCCCTCCACTTT.

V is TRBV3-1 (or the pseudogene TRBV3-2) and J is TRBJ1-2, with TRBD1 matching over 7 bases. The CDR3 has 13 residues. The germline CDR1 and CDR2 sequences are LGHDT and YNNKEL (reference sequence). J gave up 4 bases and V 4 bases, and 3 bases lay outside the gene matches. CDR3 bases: TGTGCCAGCAGCCCCCAGGGGGGCTATGGCTACACCTTC. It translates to CASSPQGGYGYTF.

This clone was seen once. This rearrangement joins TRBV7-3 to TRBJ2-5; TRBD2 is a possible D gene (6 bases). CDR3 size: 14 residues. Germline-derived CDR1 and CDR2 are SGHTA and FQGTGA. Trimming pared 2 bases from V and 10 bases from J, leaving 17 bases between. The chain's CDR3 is CASSLSGGSGDQYF. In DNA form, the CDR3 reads TGTGCCAGCAGCTTATCAGGCGGTTCGGGAGACCAGTACTTC. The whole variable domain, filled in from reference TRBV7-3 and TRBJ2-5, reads GAGVSQTPSNKVTEKGKYVELRCDPISGHTALYWYRQSLGQGPEFLIYFQGTGAADDSGLPNDRFFAVRPEGSVSTLKIQRTERGDSAVYLCASSLSGGSGDQYFGPGTRLLVL.

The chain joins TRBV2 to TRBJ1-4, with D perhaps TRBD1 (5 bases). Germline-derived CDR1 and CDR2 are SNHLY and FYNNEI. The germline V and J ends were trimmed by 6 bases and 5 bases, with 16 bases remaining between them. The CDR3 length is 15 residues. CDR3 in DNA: TGTGCCAGCAGCTCGTACGGGGGTTCGAATGAAAAACTGTTTTTT. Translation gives CASSSYGGSNEKLFF.

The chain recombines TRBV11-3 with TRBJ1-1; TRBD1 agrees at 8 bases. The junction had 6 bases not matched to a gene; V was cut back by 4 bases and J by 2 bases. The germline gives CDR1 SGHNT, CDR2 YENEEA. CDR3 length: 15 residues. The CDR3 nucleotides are TGTGCCAGCAGCTACTTCGGACAGGGTAACACTGAAGCTTTCTTT. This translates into CASSYFGQGNTEAFF.

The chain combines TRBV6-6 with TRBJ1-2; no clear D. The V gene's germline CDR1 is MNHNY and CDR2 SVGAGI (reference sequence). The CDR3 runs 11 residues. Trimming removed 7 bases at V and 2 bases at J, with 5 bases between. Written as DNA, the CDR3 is TGTGCCAGCAACTTAAACTATGGCTACACCTTC. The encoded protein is CASNLNYGYTF.

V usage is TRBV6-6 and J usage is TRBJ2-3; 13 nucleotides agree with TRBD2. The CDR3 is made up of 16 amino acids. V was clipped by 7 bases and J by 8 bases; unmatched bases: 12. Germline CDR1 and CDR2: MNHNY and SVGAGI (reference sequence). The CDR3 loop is CASTATSGGIRATQYF. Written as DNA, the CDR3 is TGTGCCAGCACCGCGACTAGCGGGGGGATCCGGGCTACGCAGTATTTT.

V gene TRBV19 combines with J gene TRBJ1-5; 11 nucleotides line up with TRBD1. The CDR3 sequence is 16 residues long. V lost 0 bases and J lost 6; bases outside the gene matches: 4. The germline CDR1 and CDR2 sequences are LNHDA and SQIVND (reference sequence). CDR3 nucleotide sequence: TGTGCCAGTAGTATAGACCGGACAGGGGGCCGTCAGCCCCAGCATTTT. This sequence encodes CASSIDRTGGRQPQHF.

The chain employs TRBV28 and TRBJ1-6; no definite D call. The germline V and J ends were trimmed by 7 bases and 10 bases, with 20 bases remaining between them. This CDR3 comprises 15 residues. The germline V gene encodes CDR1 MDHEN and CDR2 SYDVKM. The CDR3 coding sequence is TGTGCCAGCACCACTTTTATAGGAGGGCGGTCACCCCTCCACTTT. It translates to CASTTFIGGRSPLHF.

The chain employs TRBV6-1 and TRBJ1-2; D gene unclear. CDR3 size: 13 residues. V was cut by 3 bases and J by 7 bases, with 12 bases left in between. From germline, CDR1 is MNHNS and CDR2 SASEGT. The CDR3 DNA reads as TGTGCCAGCAGTGAGACTCCTTCGGGTGGCTACACCTTC. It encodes CASSETPSGGYTF.

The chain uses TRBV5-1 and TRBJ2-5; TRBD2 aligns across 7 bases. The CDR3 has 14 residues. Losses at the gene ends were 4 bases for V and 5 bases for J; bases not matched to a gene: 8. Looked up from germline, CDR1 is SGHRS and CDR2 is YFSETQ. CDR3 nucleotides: TGCGCCAGCAGCGGGGGGACTACGATCGAGACCCAGTACTTC. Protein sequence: CASSGGTTIETQYF.

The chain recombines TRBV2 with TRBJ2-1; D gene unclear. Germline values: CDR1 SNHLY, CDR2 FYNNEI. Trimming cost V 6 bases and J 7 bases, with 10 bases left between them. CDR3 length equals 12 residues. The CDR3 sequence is CASSLQLNEQFF. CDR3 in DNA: TGTGCCAGCAGCCTACAGCTTAATGAGCAGTTCTTC.

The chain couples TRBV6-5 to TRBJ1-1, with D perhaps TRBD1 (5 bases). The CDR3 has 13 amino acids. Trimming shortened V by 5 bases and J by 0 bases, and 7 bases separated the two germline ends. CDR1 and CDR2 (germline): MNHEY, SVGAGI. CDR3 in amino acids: CASSTRVNTEAFF. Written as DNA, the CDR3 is TGTGCCAGCAGTACCAGGGTGAACACTGAAGCTTTCTTT.

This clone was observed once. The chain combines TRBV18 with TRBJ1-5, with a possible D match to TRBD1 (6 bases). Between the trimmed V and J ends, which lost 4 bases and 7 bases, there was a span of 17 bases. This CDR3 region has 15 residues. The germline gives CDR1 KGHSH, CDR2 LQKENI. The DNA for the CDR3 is TGTGCCAGCTCACTTACTCAGGGGAAGAACCAGCCCCAGCATTTT. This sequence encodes CASSLTQGKNQPQHF.